This entry concerns a single TCR beta chain. Its antigen is currently unknown. The authors ran a second PCR of roughly 6 to 12 cycles using a sample-barcoded 5' primer and a J-beta primer mix. The yield of each sample was at least 2.5 million CDR3-containing paired-end reads. TCRdb re-analysed the 5' RACE reads in MiXCR, keeping a single row per CDR3 protein. Of hundreds of thousands of distinct CDR3 sequences detected, about 42% appear once; the ten largest clones hold about a sixth. This specimen belongs to a study of blood T cells in healthy people across ages. Study results and limitations: More naive CD4+ cells and higher diversity marked long-lived donors relative to aged donors. With unsorted PBMCs, a conclusive comparison of naive versus antigen-experienced cells was not possible.

Germline V gene lookup returns CDR1 MNHNS and CDR2 SASEGT. There are 16 residues in the CDR3. The V gene end was trimmed by 4 bases and the J gene end by 8 bases; junction bases not matched to a gene: 12. The clonotype originates from a man at least 80 years old in good health. V is TRBV6-1 and J is TRBJ1-2, with 11 bases matching TRBD1. The sequenced sample was blood. The CDR3 region has the DNA TGTGCCAGCAGTGCATTCCGAGGACAGGGGGCAGGAGGCTACACCTTC. It yields the protein CASSAFRGQGAGGYTF.